The T cell receptor beta chain described here comes from a study of T cells after yellow fever vaccination. Study observations and caveats: In post-booster samples, most primary-vaccination clones reappeared (about 95% CD4, over 70% CD8).

Via MiXCR, TCRdb re-called the 5' RACE reads, giving one row per CDR3 protein. Found here are hundreds of thousands of distinct CDR3 sequences, around 20% of them singletons; the top ten hold roughly a sixth. This clonotype was observed many times. Its antigen remains unknown. The receptor was derived from a man aged 18 to 30 who received the YFV17D yellow fever vaccine. The sample in question was PBMCs, obtained before the yellow fever booster vaccination.

The CDR3 sequence is CASSQEARGDSDTQYF. CDR3 DNA: TGTGCCAGCAGCCAAGAGGCCCGGGGGGACTCAGATACGCAGTATTTT. The V gene is TRBV3-1, the J gene TRBJ2-3; TRBD2 matches at 7 bases. V lost 0 bases, J lost 4 bases, and 7 bases stayed unmatched. CDR1 is LGHDT and CDR2 is YNNKEL in the germline V gene (reference sequence). CDR3 length: 16 amino acids.